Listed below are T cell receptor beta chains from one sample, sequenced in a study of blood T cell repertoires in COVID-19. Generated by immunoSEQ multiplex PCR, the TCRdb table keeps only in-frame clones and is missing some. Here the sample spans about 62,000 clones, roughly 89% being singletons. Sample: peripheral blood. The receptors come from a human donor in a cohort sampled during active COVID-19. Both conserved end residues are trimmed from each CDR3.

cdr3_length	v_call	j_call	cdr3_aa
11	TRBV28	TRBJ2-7	ASTDRATYEQY
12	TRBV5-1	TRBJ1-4	ASSLGRFDEKLF
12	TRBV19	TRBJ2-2	ASSIPANTGELF
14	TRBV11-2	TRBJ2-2	ASSHKVGSWLVELF
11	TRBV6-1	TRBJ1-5	ASSEHNNQPQH
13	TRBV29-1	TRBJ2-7	SATGAAVLSGEQY
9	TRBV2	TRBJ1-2	ASSSPGQRT
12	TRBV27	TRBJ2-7	ASSYRDISYEQY
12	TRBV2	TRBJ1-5	ASKGTGDGQPQH
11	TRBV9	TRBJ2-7	ASSETGGGEQY
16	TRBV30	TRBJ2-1	ACRPGLSSTINYNEQF
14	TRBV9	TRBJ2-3	ASSTNSLQATDTQY
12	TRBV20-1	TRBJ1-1	SASGPHRNTEAF
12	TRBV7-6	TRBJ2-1	ASSQDREGGEQF
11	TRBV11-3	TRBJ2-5	ASSFGGRETQY